This entry lists 5 T cell receptor beta chains sequenced from one sample in a study of blood T cell repertoires in COVID-19. The method was immunoSEQ multiplex PCR; TCRdb's version includes in-frame clones alone and lacks a portion of them. This repertoire shows over 200,000 clones, around 90% found once; its top ten account for 0.9% to 1%. The sequenced material came from peripheral blood. The origin of the receptors is a middle-aged woman who had recovered from COVID-19.

The gene calls are TRBV27 and TRBJ1-5, with 10 bases identical to TRBD1. Germline V CDR1 and CDR2: MNHEY, SMNVEV (reference sequence). The J segment lost 7 bases and the V segment lost 7 bases, leaving 7 bases of the junction unmatched. The CDR3 is 14 amino acids. CDR3 in DNA: TGTGCCAGCAAAAGGACAGGGGGGTTCCAGCCCCAGCATTTT. It encodes CASKRTGGFQPQHF.

This clone was observed a single time. The chain recombines TRBV5-4 with TRBJ1-2; 7 nucleotides line up with TRBD1. This CDR3 region has 13 residues. Per germline, CDR1 SGHNT and CDR2 YYREEE (reference sequence). Trimming at V came to 6 bases and at J to 2 bases, leaving 4 bases not matched to a gene. The CDR3 loop reads CASTRTGNYGYTF. CDR3 DNA: TGTGCCAGCACCCGGACAGGAAACTATGGCTACACCTTC.

CDR3 residues: CASMGTGSYEQYF. The CDR3 DNA follows: TGTGCCAGCATGGGGACAGGCTCCTACGAGCAGTACTTC. The rearrangement joins TRBV25-1 to TRBJ2-7; 8 nucleotides align to TRBD1. The V segment lost 7 bases and the J segment 0 bases; nucleotides outside the gene matches: 2. CDR1 MGHDK and CDR2 SYGVNS come from the germline V gene. This CDR3 contains 13 residues.

The CDR3 is CAWSAGTSGMETQYF. As DNA, the CDR3 is TGTGCCTGGAGTGCCGGGACTAGCGGGATGGAGACCCAGTACTTC. V is TRBV30 and J is TRBJ2-5; TRBD2 agrees at 13 bases. Trimming took 1 base from V and 5 from J; bases not matched to a gene: 4. The CDR3 runs to 15 residues. Germline values: CDR1 GTSNPN, CDR2 SVGIG (reference sequence).

V usage is TRBV7-8 and J usage is TRBJ2-1; 11 positions match TRBD2. Germline V gene lookup returns CDR1 SGHVS and CDR2 FQNEAQ. The trim removed 8 bases at V and 9 bases at J, leaving 12 bases unmatched. This CDR3 has 15 residues. CDR3 sequence: CASRSGRDPRGEQFF. CDR3 bases: TGTGCCAGCCGTAGCGGGAGGGACCCTAGGGGTGAGCAGTTCTTC. The complete variable domain, with remaining parts taken from reference TRBV7-8 and TRBJ2-1, reads GAGVSQSPRYKVAKRGQDVALRCDPISGHVSLFWYQQALGQGPEFLTYFQNEAQLDKSGLPSDRFFAERPEGSVSTLKIQRTQQEDSAVYLCASRSGRDPRGEQFFGPGTRLTVL.